This TCR beta chain was sequenced in a study of blood T cell repertoires in COVID-19. Sequencing was performed with immunoSEQ multiplex PCR; in TCRdb, only in-frame clones are kept and a portion is missing. The repertoire holds about 150,000 clones, with more than 70% as singletons. The CDR3 is 13 residues long. Trimming took 0 bases from V and 3 from J, leaving 5 bases between them. Germline V lookup: CDR1 SEHNR, CDR2 FQNEAQ (reference sequence). Sequences were obtained from peripheral blood. The TCR originated in a man between 18 and 35 years old with active or convalescent COVID-19. This chain connects TRBV7-9 to TRBJ2-5; D not certain. The CDR3 DNA is TGTGCCAGCAGCTTAGCTCTAGAAGAGACCCAGTACTTC. Translation gives CASSLALEETQYF.